The clone carrying this TCR beta chain was seen only once. The antigen is undetermined. Some clones are missing from TCRdb's copy, which holds only in-frame ones; the method was immunoSEQ multiplex PCR. This table holds some 120,000 clones, 70% to 90% found once. CDR3 length: 12 residues. Germline-derived CDR1 and CDR2 are SQVTM and ANQGSEA. The V gene end was trimmed by 5 bases and the J gene end by 7 bases; junction bases not matched to a gene: 4. This sample is drawn from a study of T cell responses to AZD1222 COVID-19 vaccine. The study, taken as a whole, reports: Repertoires in all cases were sampled only once the peak T cell response had passed. Targets within unmutated variant regions were reportedly found for nearly half of spike-specific TCRs. Spike regions recognized by vaccine-associated CD4 TCRs spanned the protein, led by 160-218 and 743-854.

The clonotype was recovered from an adult in good health. The chain joins TRBV29-1 to TRBJ2-1; 8 nucleotides align to TRBD2. This material consisted of peripheral blood, taken on day 0 of AZD1222 vaccination. The CDR3 DNA is TGCAGCGTTCCCATAGCGGGAAATGAGCAGTTCTTC. Amino acids: CSVPIAGNEQFF.